This T cell receptor (beta chain) was observed in a study of CD8 T cells in ankylosing spondylitis. Study-wide findings and caveats: In ankylosing spondylitis blood, a motif of seven to nine highly homologous TCR beta variants appeared characteristic. The authors reported significant enrichment of disease-linked clones in matched ankylosing spondylitis synovial fluid.

Germline CDR1 is LNHNV and CDR2 is YYDKDF (reference sequence). V lost 5 bases, J lost 2 bases, and 18 bases lay in between. The CDR3 loop spans 16 amino acids. In this sample, this clonotype turned up a few times. Antigen: not known. TCRdb reprocessed the 5' RACE reads with MiXCR, giving one entry per CDR3 protein. The sample contains a few hundred thousand distinct CDR3 sequences, more than 15% of which appear only once. This receptor was taken from a male donor with ankylosing spondylitis. V gene TRBV15 combines with J gene TRBJ2-5, with a possible D match to TRBD2 (5 bases). The sequenced sample consisted of blood, either unsorted or a sorted T cell fraction (not recorded which). The CDR3 sequence: CATSPEIGRGQETQYF. The CDR3, as DNA: TGTGCCACCAGCCCAGAGATAGGACGGGGTCAAGAGACCCAGTACTTC.